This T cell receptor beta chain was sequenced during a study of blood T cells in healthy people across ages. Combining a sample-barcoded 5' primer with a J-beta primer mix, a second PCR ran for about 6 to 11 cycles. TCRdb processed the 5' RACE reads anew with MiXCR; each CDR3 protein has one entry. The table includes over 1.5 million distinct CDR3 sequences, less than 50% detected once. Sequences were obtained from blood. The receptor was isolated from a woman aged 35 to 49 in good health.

The CDR3 loop is CASSAGGPGYNEQYF. Here the CDR3 DNA reads TGTGCCAGCTCAGCAGGGGGGCCGGGGTACAATGAGCAGTACTTC. The chain uses TRBV27 and TRBJ2-1; D may be TRBD1 (7 bases). The DNA end favors TRBJ2-7, so the J call may be wrong. Germline values: CDR1 MNHEY, CDR2 SMNVEV (reference sequence). The CDR3 contains 15 residues.